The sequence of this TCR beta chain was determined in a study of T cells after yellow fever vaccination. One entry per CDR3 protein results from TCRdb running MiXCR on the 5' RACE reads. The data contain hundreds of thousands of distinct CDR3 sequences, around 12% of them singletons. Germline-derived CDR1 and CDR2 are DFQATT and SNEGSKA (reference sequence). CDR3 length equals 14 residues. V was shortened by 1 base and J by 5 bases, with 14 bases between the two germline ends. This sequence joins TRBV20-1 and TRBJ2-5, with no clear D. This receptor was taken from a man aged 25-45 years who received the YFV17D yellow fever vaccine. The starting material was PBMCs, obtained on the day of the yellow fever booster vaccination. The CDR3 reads CSARVPKLGETQYF. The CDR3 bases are TGCAGTGCTAGAGTTCCCAAATTAGGGGAGACCCAGTACTTC.